This passage covers 25 T cell receptor beta chains from one sample sequenced in a study of blood T cell repertoires in COVID-19. The protocol was immunoSEQ multiplex PCR, while the TCRdb copy is restricted to in-frame clones and leaves out a portion. The sample comprises about 90,000 clones, about 78% of which are singletons, and around 15% rests with the top ten. The specimen was peripheral blood. These receptors were obtained from an elderly woman with acute or convalescent COVID-19.

The V gene is TRBV6-5, the J gene TRBJ2-7; 11 nucleotides agree with TRBD2. The CDR3 loop spans 15 amino acids. Germline-derived CDR1 and CDR2 are MNHEY and SVGAGI. Unmatched junction bases numbered 6, after V lost 6 bases and J lost 2 bases. The CDR3 region has the DNA TGTGCCAGCAGCAAACTAGCGGGGGCCACCTACGAGCAGTACTTC. Its protein product is CASSKLAGATYEQYF.

The chain links TRBV6-2 or TRBV6-3 to TRBJ2-1, with D unclear. CDR1 is MNHEY, CDR2 SVGEGT, per germline. V was clipped by 5 bases and J by 5 bases, with 7 bases between them. The CDR3 length is 12 residues. The CDR3 sequence is CASSLLDNEQFF. As DNA, the CDR3 is TGTGCCAGCAGTCTCCTAGACAATGAGCAGTTCTTC.

This chain connects TRBV5-8 to TRBJ2-7, with 8 nucleotides matching TRBD2. This CDR3 contains 15 residues. Germline lookup yields CDR1 SGHTS and CDR2 YDEGEE. Trimming cost V 7 bases and J 1 base; bases outside gene matches: 10. Here the CDR3 DNA reads TGTGCCAGCCGGACGCCAGCGGGGGCATCCTACGAGCAGTACTTC. Its translation: CASRTPAGASYEQYF.

This sequence joins TRBV19 and TRBJ2-2; 10 nucleotides line up with TRBD2. The CDR3 contains 15 residues. The germline CDR1 and CDR2 sequences are LNHDA and SQIVND (reference sequence). J gave up 4 bases and V 4 bases, and 3 bases lay outside the gene matches. The CDR3: CASSTASGGTGELFF. The DNA for the CDR3 is TGTGCCAGTAGTACGGCTAGCGGGGGCACCGGGGAGCTGTTTTTT. The full variable domain, completed using reference TRBV19 and TRBJ2-2, is DGGITQSPKYLFRKEGQNVTLSCEQNLNHDAMYWYRQDPGQGLRLIYYSQIVNDFQKGDIAEGYSVSREKKESFPLTVTSAQKNPTAFYLCASSTASGGTGELFFGEGSRLTVL.

The chain carries TRBV18 and TRBJ1-3; D possibly corresponds to TRBD1 (6 bases). Germline values: CDR1 KGHSH, CDR2 LQKENI. CDR3 size: 17 residues. V dropped 2 bases and J dropped 0 bases, with 14 bases sitting between them. CDR3 in amino acids: CASSPMPGAFSGNTIYF. The CDR3 DNA reads TGTGCCAGCTCACCAATGCCAGGGGCCTTCTCTGGAAACACCATATATTTT.

The V gene is TRBV5-8, the J gene TRBJ1-1; D is undetermined. There are 13 residues in the CDR3. The V end lost 0 bases, the J end lost 1 base, and 4 bases lay between the germline ends. Germline CDR1 reads SGHTS; CDR2 reads YDEGEE. CDR3 DNA: TGTGCCAGCAGCTTGGACAGGAACACTGAAGCTTTCTTT. It translates to CASSLDRNTEAFF.

This sequence joins TRBV4-3 and TRBJ2-2; 11 bases match TRBD1. V gave up 0 bases and J gave up 5 bases; unmatched junction bases: 5. Germline values: CDR1 LGHNA, CDR2 YSLEER. The CDR3 extends over 17 amino acids. CDR3 sequence: CASSQEGQGAWTGELFF. CDR3 in DNA: TGCGCCAGCAGCCAAGAAGGACAGGGGGCTTGGACCGGGGAGCTGTTTTTT.

The rearrangement uses TRBV7-8 and TRBJ2-3; unclear D gene. Germline V gene sequence: CDR1 SGHVS, CDR2 FQNEAQ. CDR3 length: 12 residues. Trimming left V 4 bases short and J 4 bases short, with 6 bases between. CDR3 in DNA: TGTGCCAGCAGCTCCAAGCCAGATACGCAGTATTTT. It specifies CASSSKPDTQYF.

The chain is built from TRBV28 and TRBJ1-2; TRBD1 might be the D (6 bases). Germline V gene sequence: CDR1 MDHEN, CDR2 SYDVKM. V dropped 3 bases and J dropped 2 bases, with 22 bases sitting between them. CDR3 length: 18 amino acids. The DNA for the CDR3 is TGTGCCAGCAGTTTTAGCTTAGGGAGGGCAGGGGCCAACTATGGCTACACCTTC. Protein: CASSFSLGRAGANYGYTF.

This rearrangement joins TRBV7-9 to TRBJ1-2; D is undetermined. The CDR3 totals 13 residues. The germline V gene encodes CDR1 SEHNR and CDR2 FQNEAQ (reference sequence). V dropped 2 bases and J dropped 5 bases, with 9 bases sitting between them. The CDR3 sequence is CASSLREGYGYTF. The CDR3 DNA is TGTGCCAGCAGCTTACGGGAGGGTTATGGCTACACCTTC.

The CDR3 bases are TGTGCCAGCAATATCGACAGGGCACAACCTCAGCCCCAGCATTTT. This sequence encodes CASNIDRAQPQPQHF. V is TRBV2 and J is TRBJ1-5; 7 nucleotides line up with TRBD1. The V gene's germline CDR1 is SNHLY and CDR2 FYNNEI. The CDR3 runs to 15 residues. The V gene end was trimmed by 7 bases and the J gene end by 6 bases; junction bases not matched to a gene: 12.

The chain combines TRBV24-1 with TRBJ1-3; D may be TRBD1 (6 bases). Trimming took off 6 bases at V and 0 bases at J, with 11 bases between the two ends. Per germline, CDR1 KGHDR and CDR2 SFDVKD. The CDR3 extends over 15 amino acids. CDR3: CATSLGAGSGNTIYF. Here the CDR3 DNA reads TGTGCCACCAGTCTGGGGGCTGGCTCTGGAAACACCATATATTTT.

In its sample, this clone was seen a few times. The chain employs TRBV5-1 and TRBJ1-6; D is ambiguous. Germline values: CDR1 SGHRS, CDR2 YFSETQ. The V gene lost 4 bases and the J gene lost 7 bases, with 12 bases spanning the gap. This CDR3 spans 14 amino acids. The CDR3 loop is CASSPGQYNSPLHF. The CDR3 coding sequence is TGCGCCAGCAGCCCTGGGCAATACAATTCACCCCTCCACTTT.

The chain is built from TRBV2 and TRBJ1-1; D not resolved. V lost 2 bases to trimming and J lost 8 bases, with 6 bases between them. The CDR3 runs 11 residues. Germline CDR1 is SNHLY and CDR2 is FYNNEI. The CDR3 DNA is TGTGCCAGCAGTGAACAGGCCGAAGCTTTCTTT. It translates to CASSEQAEAFF.

This clone was recorded at least ten times. The chain uses TRBV4-1 and TRBJ1-4; D may be TRBD1 (6 bases). Trimming shortened V by 1 base and J by 5 bases, and 8 bases separated the two germline ends. This CDR3 spans 14 amino acids. Germline assignment: CDR1 MGHRA and CDR2 YSYEKL. In DNA, the CDR3 is TGCGCCAGCAGCCAAGGGCAGGGGAATGAAAAACTGTTTTTT. This translates into CASSQGQGNEKLFF.

This chain uses TRBV20-1 with TRBJ1-6, with D possibly matching TRBD1 (6 bases). Trimming removed 3 bases at V and 7 bases at J, with 13 bases between. The CDR3 has 14 amino acids. From germline, CDR1 is DFQATT and CDR2 SNEGSKA (reference sequence). The CDR3 protein is CSASSGQQNSPLHF. The CDR3 coding sequence is TGCAGTGCTAGTTCAGGACAGCAAAATTCACCCCTCCACTTT.

V usage is TRBV10-3 and J usage is TRBJ1-2; 10 bases match TRBD1. Germline CDR1 reads ENHRY; CDR2 reads SYGVKD. Trimming removed 6 bases from V and 6 bases from J; junction bases left unmatched: 4. The CDR3 runs 13 residues. CDR3 coding DNA: TGTGCCATCAGCCGACAGGGGGCGAATGGCTACACCTTC. Translation gives CAISRQGANGYTF.

This clone appeared a few times. The chain uses TRBV29-1 and TRBJ1-2; 7 bases align to TRBD1. Per germline, CDR1 SQVTM and CDR2 ANQGSEA. This CDR3 has 15 residues. Unmatched junction bases numbered 6, after V lost 0 bases and J lost 2 bases. Here the CDR3 reads CSVEDAPTGNYGYTF. The CDR3, as DNA: TGCAGCGTTGAAGATGCCCCGACAGGGAACTATGGCTACACCTTC.

This clone was detected a few times. The chain recombines TRBV11-2 with TRBJ2-3, with D unclear. The CDR3 covers 14 residues. Germline CDR1 reads SGHAT; CDR2 reads FQNNGV. V lost 1 base, J lost 0 bases, and 5 bases lay in between. The CDR3 DNA is TGTGCCAGCAGCTTAGGGCAGAGCACAGATACGCAGTATTTT. Encoded protein: CASSLGQSTDTQYF.

The CDR3 nucleotides read TGTGCCAGCAGTTACTACCCAACGGGGACCTACGAGCAGTACTTC. It codes for CASSYYPTGTYEQYF. This chain joins TRBV6-5 and TRBJ2-7, with D possibly TRBD2 on 5 matching bases. CDR1 MNHEY and CDR2 SVGAGI come from the germline V gene. Trimming pared 1 base from V and 2 bases from J, leaving 12 bases between. CDR3 length equals 15 residues.

The rearrangement links TRBV7-2 to TRBJ1-1; 12 bases are shared with TRBD1. This CDR3 contains 16 residues. The V gene end was trimmed by 4 bases and the J gene end by 7 bases; junction bases not matched to a gene: 10. CDR1 is SGHTA and CDR2 is FQGNSA in the germline V gene. CDR3 protein: CASSYTGTGGYNEAFF. The CDR3 nucleotides read TGTGCCAGCAGCTATACCGGGACAGGGGGCTATAATGAAGCTTTCTTT.

This chain connects TRBV18 to TRBJ2-7, with a possible D match to TRBD2 (5 bases). The CDR3 covers 14 residues. The germline V gene has CDR1 KGHSH and CDR2 LQKENI. Trimming took off 5 bases at V and 4 bases at J, with 15 bases between the two ends. The CDR3 DNA is TGTGCCAGCTCAGGGCCAAGGTTAGCGTACGAGCAGTACTTC. It is translated as CASSGPRLAYEQYF. The whole variable domain, filled in from reference TRBV18 and TRBJ2-7, reads NAGVMQNPRHLVRRRGQEARLRCSPMKGHSHVYWYRQLPEEGLKFMVYLQKENIIDESGMPKERFSAEFPKEGPSILRIQQVVRGDSAAYFCASSGPRLAYEQYFGPGTRLTVT.

The chain joins TRBV6-1 to TRBJ2-5; 7 nucleotides match TRBD1. Per germline, CDR1 MNHNS and CDR2 SASEGT. The CDR3 extends over 16 amino acids. The ends lost 3 bases at V and 2 bases at J; junction bases unmatched: 9. The CDR3 loop reads CASSDPRGWGQETQYF. In DNA form, the CDR3 reads TGTGCCAGCAGTGACCCCAGGGGGTGGGGGCAAGAGACCCAGTACTTC.

The chain links TRBV28 to TRBJ1-5; D might be TRBD1 (6 bases). CDR1 is MDHEN, CDR2 SYDVKM, per germline. V lost 5 bases and J lost 4, with 15 bases in between. The CDR3 runs 15 residues. CDR3 residues: CASSLWGPGNQPQHF. DNA of the CDR3: TGTGCCAGCAGTCTTTGGGGGCCAGGGAATCAGCCCCAGCATTTT.

This chain links TRBV10-3 with TRBJ2-7; 8 positions match TRBD1. Trimming took 8 bases from V and 3 from J; bases not matched to a gene: 6. The CDR3 is made up of 13 amino acids. The germline V gene encodes CDR1 ENHRY and CDR2 SYGVKD. The CDR3 DNA is TGTGCCATCGGCGGACAGGGCCGCTACGAGCAGTACTTC. Its protein product is CAIGGQGRYEQYF.